The 16 T cell receptor beta chains presented below share a single source sample, sequenced in a study of somatic mutations in cytotoxic T cells in rheumatoid arthritis. Measured with immunoSEQ multiplex PCR; TCRdb has only the in-frame clones, and not every one. Among 15,000 to 20,000 clones, 75% to 85% were seen once, and the ten largest hold over 13%. The sequencing input was CD8+ T cells sorted from blood. These receptors originate from an adult with rheumatoid arthritis.

The V and J genes are TRBV7-9 and TRBJ2-7; D is perhaps TRBD1 (7 bases). CDR1 is SEHNR, CDR2 FQNEAQ, per germline (reference sequence). Trimming stripped 5 bases from V and 4 bases from J, with 18 bases between. CDR3 length: 15 amino acids. The chain's CDR3 is CASSLPPQGTYEQYF. CDR3 DNA: TGTGCCAGCAGCCTACCCCCACAGGGGACTTACGAGCAGTACTTC.

The genes are TRBV6-5 and TRBJ1-2; D ambiguous. The ends were cut back, 2 bases at V and 5 bases at J, with 15 bases in the middle. Germline-derived CDR1 and CDR2 are MNHEY and SVGAGI. The CDR3 has 15 residues. The CDR3 reads CASSYGPLTPYGYTF. In nucleotides, the CDR3 is TGTGCCAGCAGTTACGGTCCTTTGACACCATATGGCTACACCTTC.

The chain has TRBV19 and TRBJ1-2, with 8 positions matching TRBD1. The CDR3 contains 17 residues. Germline V gene lookup returns CDR1 LNHDA and CDR2 SQIVND (reference sequence). Trimming cost V 4 bases and J 3 bases; bases outside gene matches: 13. This CDR3 reads CASSTDRGAPQYYGYTF. The CDR3 nucleotides read TGTGCCAGTAGTACAGACAGGGGCGCCCCTCAGTACTATGGCTACACCTTC.

This sequence joins TRBV7-9 and TRBJ2-3; TRBD2 agrees at 13 bases. This CDR3 region has 18 residues. The germline V gene has CDR1 SEHNR and CDR2 FQNEAQ (reference sequence). V gave up 5 bases and J gave up 2 bases; unmatched junction bases: 10. CDR3 coding DNA: TGTGCCAGCAGCCCCACTAGCGGGGGGGTTTGGTACACAGATACGCAGTATTTT. As protein: CASSPTSGGVWYTDTQYF.

V is TRBV19 and J is TRBJ2-7; perhaps TRBD2 as D (6 bases). The CDR3 length is 14 residues. Germline lookup yields CDR1 LNHDA and CDR2 SQIVND (reference sequence). Trimming took off 7 bases at V and 5 bases at J, with 18 bases between the two ends. The CDR3 DNA is TGTGCCAGTACCGGGACTCAGGGCGTCCACGAGCAGTACTTC. Encoded protein: CASTGTQGVHEQYF.

This rearrangement joins TRBV9 to TRBJ2-1; D remains ambiguous. V was shortened by 4 bases and J by 9 bases, with 11 bases between the two germline ends. In germline, CDR1 is SGDLS, CDR2 YYNGEE. CDR3 length: 12 amino acids. The chain's CDR3 is CASSSWATEQFF. The CDR3 DNA sequence: TGTGCCAGCAGCTCCTGGGCAACTGAGCAGTTCTTC.

The chain joins TRBV19 to TRBJ2-5; 8 bases line up with TRBD1. CDR1 LNHDA and CDR2 SQIVND come from the germline V gene (reference sequence). The V segment lost 5 bases and the J segment 2 bases; nucleotides outside the gene matches: 10. The CDR3 loop spans 16 amino acids. The CDR3 DNA reads as TGTGCCAGTAGTGTTGGGACAGGTTATGAACAAGAGACCCAGTACTTC. This gives the protein CASSVGTGYEQETQYF.

The count of this clone is one. The V and J genes are TRBV4-2 and TRBJ2-7, with TRBD1 as a possible D gene (5 bases). Germline V lookup: CDR1 LGHNA, CDR2 YNFKEQ. This CDR3 has 13 residues. Between the trimmed V and J ends, which lost 0 bases and 3 bases, there was a span of 6 bases. The CDR3 sequence is CASSQEQGYEQYF. The CDR3 nucleotides are TGTGCCAGCAGCCAAGAGCAGGGCTACGAGCAGTACTTC.

This CDR3 reads CASSPVPLTVSYEQYF. CDR3 nucleotides: TGTGCCAGCAGCCCGGTCCCTTTGACGGTCTCCTACGAGCAGTACTTC. V and J are TRBV7-9 and TRBJ2-7; D is unclear. CDR1 is SEHNR, CDR2 FQNEAQ, per germline (reference sequence). Trimming cost V 5 bases and J 0 bases, with 17 bases left between them. CDR3 length equals 16 residues.

The genes are TRBV9 and TRBJ2-1; D is unclear. Per the germline V gene, CDR1 is SGDLS and CDR2 is YYNGEE. The CDR3 spans 13 residues. Trimming stripped 0 bases from V and 10 bases from J, with 11 bases between. CDR3 residues: CASSVVTAEEQFF. The CDR3 nucleotides are TGTGCCAGCAGCGTAGTAACGGCGGAGGAGCAGTTCTTC.

The V and J genes are TRBV7-9 and TRBJ2-7, with TRBD2 identical over 10 bases. Trimming removed 1 base from V and 4 bases from J; junction bases left unmatched: 4. Germline CDR1 SEHNR, CDR2 FQNEAQ (reference sequence). The CDR3 sequence is 15 residues long. CDR3 nucleotides: TGTGCCAGCAGCTTAGTTCTAGCGGGAGTGTACGAGCAGTACTTC. Its protein is CASSLVLAGVYEQYF.

The rearrangement links TRBV2 to TRBJ2-5; either TRBD1 or TRBD2 may supply D (5 bases each). CDR3 length equals 14 residues. CDR1 SNHLY and CDR2 FYNNEI come from the germline V gene. Trimming shortened V by 7 bases and J by 5 bases, and 17 bases separated the two germline ends. The CDR3 sequence: CASNGALVVETQYF. In DNA form, the CDR3 reads TGTGCCAGCAACGGGGCGCTGGTGGTGGAGACCCAGTACTTC.

The rearrangement joins TRBV27 to TRBJ2-7, with D perhaps matching TRBD1 (6 bases). Trimming took 5 bases from V and 2 from J, leaving 16 bases between them. This CDR3 comprises 15 residues. The germline V gene encodes CDR1 MNHEY and CDR2 SMNVEV (reference sequence). CDR3 protein: CASSGSGTKTYEQYF. The CDR3 nucleotides are TGTGCCAGCAGTGGCTCCGGGACAAAAACCTACGAGCAGTACTTC.

This rearrangement joins TRBV5-6 to TRBJ2-1; a possible D gene is TRBD1 (5 bases). Trimming cost V 2 bases and J 6 bases, with 15 bases left between them. In germline, CDR1 is SGHDT, CDR2 YYEEEE. The CDR3 covers 15 residues. The CDR3 DNA is TGTGCCAGCAGCTTAGGGGCGGCTAGTTCCAATGAGCAGTTCTTC. It translates to CASSLGAASSNEQFF. The entire variable domain, with the rest obtained from reference TRBV5-6 and TRBJ2-1, is as follows: DAGVTQSPTHLIKTRGQQVTLRCSPKSGHDTVSWYQQALGQGPQFIFQYYEEEERQRGNFPDRFSGHQFPNYSSELNVNALLLGDSALYLCASSLGAASSNEQFFGPGTRLTVL.

CDR3 nucleotides: TGCGCCAGCAGCTTGGGACAGGGGGCCTACGAGCAGTACTTC. Amino acid sequence: CASSLGQGAYEQYF. This rearrangement joins TRBV5-1 to TRBJ2-7, with 9 bases aligning to TRBD1. With V trimmed by 0 bases and J by 2 bases, 0 bases remained unmatched. This CDR3 region has 14 residues. Germline values: CDR1 SGHRS, CDR2 YFSETQ.

V is TRBV30 and J is TRBJ2-1, with D perhaps assigned TRBD1 or TRBD2 (5 bases each). V lost 2 bases and J lost 8, with 10 bases in between. From germline, CDR1 is GTSNPN and CDR2 SVGIG (reference sequence). The CDR3 has 12 amino acids. CDR3 coding DNA: TGTGCCTGGAGTCTAGGGGAGTATGAGCAGTTCTTC. Its translation: CAWSLGEYEQFF.